This is a list of T cell receptor beta chains from one sample in a study of shared clonotypes between healthy human individuals. Profiling relied on immunoSEQ multiplex PCR, and the TCRdb table lists in-frame clones only, not all of them. The sample lists 2 million to 2.5 million clones; about 95% were seen once. Material: naive CD4+ T cells sorted from blood. The receptors shown here come from a man younger than 35 in good health. Each CDR3 is given with its conserved first and last residue. The D gene is left open where the match is weak. Expanded clones get a size class; other rows say once, few or many, or leave the size out.

clone_size: NA; v_call: TRBV2; j_call: TRBJ1-1; d_call: TRBD1; cdr3_nt: TGTGCCAGCAATCACAGGGGGAACACTGAAGCTTTCTTT; cdr3_aa: CASNHRGNTEAFF
clone_size: NA; v_call: TRBV5-1; j_call: TRBJ2-7; d_call: NA; cdr3_nt: TGCGCCAGCAGCTTGTCGCCAGGGTCGGCCTACGAGCAGTACTTC; cdr3_aa: CASSLSPGSAYEQYF
clone_size: NA; v_call: TRBV20-1; j_call: TRBJ1-4; d_call: NA; cdr3_nt: TGCAGTGCTAGAGTTCGAGAAAAACTGTTTTTT; cdr3_aa: CSARVREKLFF
clone_size: NA; v_call: TRBV15; j_call: TRBJ1-4; d_call: NA; cdr3_nt: TGTGCCACCAGCAGAGCCGCGGGCAGCACTAATGAAAAACTGTTTTTT; cdr3_aa: CATSRAAGSTNEKLFF
clone_size: NA; v_call: TRBV5-1; j_call: TRBJ2-7; d_call: TRBD1; cdr3_nt: TGCGCCAGCAGCTACCATGGGACAGGGAGCTCCTACGAGCAGTACTTC; cdr3_aa: CASSYHGTGSSYEQYF
clone_size: few; v_call: TRBV25-1; j_call: TRBJ1-5; d_call: TRBD1; cdr3_nt: TGTGCCAGCAGTCAGGGGGAGCCCCAGCATTTT; cdr3_aa: CASSQGEPQHF
clone_size: NA; v_call: TRBV19; j_call: TRBJ1-2; d_call: NA; cdr3_nt: TGTGCCAGTAGCCCCTCCGACGCCCAAGTGGCTGGCTACACCTTC; cdr3_aa: CASSPSDAQVAGYTF
clone_size: NA; v_call: TRBV5-1; j_call: TRBJ2-5; d_call: TRBD2; cdr3_nt: TGCGCCAGCAGCTTGGGCACGACCGGGACTAGTCAAGAGACCCAGTACTTC; cdr3_aa: CASSLGTTGTSQETQYF
clone_size: NA; v_call: TRBV23-1; j_call: TRBJ2-7; d_call: NA; cdr3_nt: TGCGCCAGCAGTCACAATAAGGGGAGGCAGCAGTACTTC; cdr3_aa: CASSHNKGRQQYF
clone_size: once; v_call: TRBV28; j_call: TRBJ1-2; d_call: NA; cdr3_nt: TGTGCCAGCACTACTCTAAGCTATGGCTACACCTTC; cdr3_aa: CASTTLSYGYTF
clone_size: NA; v_call: TRBV10-2; j_call: TRBJ2-5; d_call: NA; cdr3_nt: TGCGCCAGCAGTGAGTTCCGGTGGACAGACCAAGAGACCCAGTACTTC; cdr3_aa: CASSEFRWTDQETQYF
clone_size: NA; v_call: TRBV4-2; j_call: TRBJ1-4; d_call: NA; cdr3_nt: TGTGCCAGCAGCCAAACAGGGCCTAGGGAAAAACTGTTTTTT; cdr3_aa: CASSQTGPREKLFF
clone_size: NA; v_call: TRBV7-2; j_call: TRBJ2-7; d_call: NA; cdr3_nt: TGTGCCAGCAGCTTAGAGCCAGGGCCCTACGAGCAGTACTTC; cdr3_aa: CASSLEPGPYEQYF
clone_size: NA; v_call: TRBV9; j_call: TRBJ2-1; d_call: TRBD2; cdr3_nt: TGTGCCAGCAGCGTATGGGGGACTAGCGGGGCGAACAATGAGCAGTTCTTC; cdr3_aa: CASSVWGTSGANNEQFF
clone_size: NA; v_call: TRBV28; j_call: TRBJ1-6; d_call: NA; cdr3_nt: TGTGCCAGCAGTACCCAGGGGTATAATTCACCCCTCCACTTT; cdr3_aa: CASSTQGYNSPLHF
clone_size: NA; v_call: TRBV18; j_call: TRBJ2-5; d_call: TRBD1; cdr3_nt: TGTGCCAGCTCACCAATAACCGGGACAGGGATCGAGACCCAGTACTTC; cdr3_aa: CASSPITGTGIETQYF
clone_size: once; v_call: TRBV7-6; j_call: TRBJ2-2; d_call: NA; cdr3_nt: TGTGCCAGCAGCTTAGCCTCGATCGCGATAAACACCGGGGAGCTGTTTTTT; cdr3_aa: CASSLASIAINTGELFF
clone_size: NA; v_call: TRBV6-5; j_call: TRBJ1-2; d_call: TRBD1; cdr3_nt: TGTGCCAGCAGTTACACCAGGACAGGGTATGGCTACACCTTC; cdr3_aa: CASSYTRTGYGYTF
clone_size: once; v_call: TRBV27; j_call: TRBJ1-6; d_call: TRBD1; cdr3_nt: TGTGCCAGCACCAGGGGGGGTTGGCATTCACCCCTCCACTTT; cdr3_aa: CASTRGGWHSPLHF
clone_size: NA; v_call: TRBV7-9; j_call: TRBJ2-1; d_call: TRBD1; cdr3_nt: TGTGCCAGCAGTAACAGACAGGGCTACAATGAGCAGTTCTTC; cdr3_aa: CASSNRQGYNEQFF
clone_size: NA; v_call: TRBV30; j_call: TRBJ2-7; d_call: NA; cdr3_nt: TGTGCCTGGACCGAGGGGGTGGGGACCTACGAGCAGTACTTC; cdr3_aa: CAWTEGVGTYEQYF
clone_size: NA; v_call: TRBV30; j_call: TRBJ1-2; d_call: NA; cdr3_nt: TGTGCCTGGAGTCCCCAGGGGACCGGCTATGGCTACACCTTC; cdr3_aa: CAWSPQGTGYGYTF
clone_size: NA; v_call: TRBV7-2; j_call: TRBJ2-2; d_call: TRBD2; cdr3_nt: TGTGCCAGCAGCACGACTAGCGGGAGGAACACCGGGGAGCTGTTTTTT; cdr3_aa: CASSTTSGRNTGELFF
clone_size: NA; v_call: TRBV18; j_call: TRBJ2-7; d_call: NA; cdr3_nt: TGTGCCAGCTCACCAGGAAGGCAGCAGCCCGAGCAGTACTTC; cdr3_aa: CASSPGRQQPEQYF
clone_size: NA; v_call: TRBV5-1; j_call: TRBJ1-6; d_call: TRBD1; cdr3_nt: TGCGCCAGTGGACAGGGGGTCAACTATAATTCACCCCTCCACTTT; cdr3_aa: CASGQGVNYNSPLHF
clone_size: NA; v_call: TRBV15; j_call: TRBJ1-3; d_call: NA; cdr3_nt: TGTGCCACCAGAGAACCGGGAAACACCATATATTTT; cdr3_aa: CATREPGNTIYF
clone_size: NA; v_call: TRBV7-9; j_call: TRBJ2-7; d_call: TRBD2; cdr3_nt: TGTGCCAGCAGCGGACTTACTAGCGGGTTCTCCTACGAGCAGTACTTC; cdr3_aa: CASSGLTSGFSYEQYF
clone_size: many; v_call: TRBV10-3; j_call: TRBJ1-1; d_call: NA; cdr3_nt: TGTGCCATCACTGGGGATTTCACTGAAGCTTTCTTT; cdr3_aa: CAITGDFTEAFF